Listed here are 21 T cell receptor beta chains from one sample, sequenced in a study of OX40 agonist ivuxolimab in advanced cancers. Sequencing was performed with immunoSEQ multiplex PCR; in TCRdb, only in-frame clones are kept and a portion is missing. The data contain fewer than 90,000 clones, 80% to 90% of them singletons. The material sequenced was CD4+ or CD8+ T cells sorted from blood, taken in a trial of the OX40 agonist ivuxolimab. The origin of the receptors is an adult with an advanced solid tumor such as melanoma, head and neck, liver or kidney cancer.

The chain couples TRBV2 to TRBJ2-5, with D unclear. The ends were cut back, 8 bases at V and 5 bases at J, with 15 bases in the middle. This CDR3 region has 13 residues. From germline, CDR1 is SNHLY and CDR2 FYNNEI. The CDR3 loop reads CASLRFVGETQYF. The CDR3, as DNA: TGTGCCAGCTTAAGATTCGTAGGGGAGACCCAGTACTTC.

The V call is TRBV11-2, the J call TRBJ2-7, with 8 bases fitting TRBD1. The germline V gene encodes CDR1 SGHAT and CDR2 FQNNGV. V shed 3 bases and J 3 bases; nucleotides not matched to a gene: 7. This CDR3 spans 15 amino acids. This CDR3 is CASSFDRGLGYEQYF. CDR3 in DNA: TGTGCCAGCAGCTTCGACAGGGGCCTTGGCTACGAGCAGTACTTC.

This chain uses TRBV2 with TRBJ2-1; D remains unclear. CDR3 size: 14 residues. Germline V lookup: CDR1 SNHLY, CDR2 FYNNEI. Trimming cost V 4 bases and J 7 bases, with 14 bases left between them. CDR3: CASSAETIGNEQFF. The CDR3 DNA sequence: TGTGCCAGCAGTGCCGAGACCATCGGTAATGAGCAGTTCTTC.

V usage is TRBV25-1 and J usage is TRBJ1-1, with D perhaps TRBD1 (6 bases). Germline CDR1 is MGHDK and CDR2 is SYGVNS. The CDR3 has 16 residues. V was shortened by 0 bases and J by 4 bases, with 15 bases between the two germline ends. This CDR3 reads CASSEYKGQGSTEAFF. CDR3 coding DNA: TGTGCCAGCAGTGAATATAAGGGCCAGGGGAGCACTGAAGCTTTCTTT. Full variable domain (missing parts from reference TRBV25-1 and TRBJ1-1): EADIYQTPRYLVIGTGKKITLECSQTMGHDKMYWYQQDPGMELHLIHYSYGVNSTEKGDLSSESTVSRIRTEHFPLTLESARPSHTSQYLCASSEYKGQGSTEAFFGQGTRLTVV.

J is TRBJ1-4 and V is TRBV5-1; D may be TRBD1 (6 bases). V dropped 4 bases and J dropped 6 bases, with 16 bases sitting between them. This CDR3 spans 15 amino acids. Germline V lookup: CDR1 SGHRS, CDR2 YFSETQ. This CDR3 reads CASSPGGRDDEKLFF. CDR3 nucleotides: TGCGCCAGCAGCCCTGGGGGCAGGGATGATGAAAAACTGTTTTTT. The complete variable domain, with remaining parts taken from reference TRBV5-1 and TRBJ1-4, reads KAGVTQTPRYLIKTRGQQVTLSCSPISGHRSVSWYQQTPGQGLQFLFEYFSETQRNKGNFPGRFSGRQFSNSRSEMNVSTLELGDSALYLCASSPGGRDDEKLFFGSGTQLSVL.

The chain has TRBV6-6 and TRBJ1-5, with D hard to call. The ends were cut back, 6 bases at V and 6 bases at J, with 15 bases in the middle. The length of the CDR3 is 14 residues. Germline assignment: CDR1 MNHNY and CDR2 SVGAGI (reference sequence). The CDR3 sequence: CASSPTAGIQPQHF. The DNA for the CDR3 is TGTGCCAGCAGCCCCACAGCCGGAATTCAGCCCCAGCATTTT.

The V call is TRBV6-8, the J call TRBJ2-6; no firm D call. The V gene's germline CDR1 is MNHGY and CDR2 SAAAGT. This CDR3 is built from 14 residues. V was trimmed by 6 bases and J by 4 bases, leaving 10 bases between them. CDR3 sequence (DNA): TGTGCCAGCAGGCCCGGTGCGGGGGCCAACGTCCTGACTTTC. Its protein product is CASRPGAGANVLTF.

V is TRBV9 and J is TRBJ2-1; no reliable D call. The germline gives CDR1 SGDLS, CDR2 YYNGEE. This CDR3 contains 15 residues. V dropped 4 bases and J dropped 3 bases, with 14 bases sitting between them. CDR3 coding DNA: TGTGCCAGCAGCACCTTCGAGGCTAGCTACAATGAGCAGTTCTTC. Its protein product is CASSTFEASYNEQFF.

The rearrangement uses TRBV10-3 and TRBJ2-1; D unresolved. Per the germline V gene, CDR1 is ENHRY and CDR2 is SYGVKD. There are 12 residues in the CDR3. V lost 9 bases and J 6 bases, leaving 12 bases between the germline ends. CDR3 coding DNA: TGTGCCATAGAGTCGCCGTCCAATGAGCAGTTCTTC. Protein: CAIESPSNEQFF.

The chain employs TRBV19 and TRBJ2-1; D may match TRBD1 or TRBD2 (5 bases each). Deletions cut 1 base from V and 9 bases from J, with 13 bases between. This CDR3 has 14 amino acids. Germline V gene data show CDR1 as LNHDA and CDR2 as SQIVND (reference sequence). The DNA for the CDR3 is TGTGCCAGTAGTATAGGCCCGGGGCTCAGTGAGCAGTTCTTC. Residues: CASSIGPGLSEQFF.

The chain has TRBV10-3 and TRBJ2-3; 7 positions match TRBD2. V lost 4 bases, J lost 1 base, and 8 bases stayed unmatched. Germline CDR1 ENHRY, CDR2 SYGVKD. CDR3 size: 16 residues. The CDR3 bases are TGTGCCATCAGTGTCGCGGGGGATAGTGGCACAGATACGCAGTATTTT. Amino acid sequence: CAISVAGDSGTDTQYF.

The V call is TRBV5-5, the J call TRBJ2-5; 7 bases map to TRBD2. Germline CDR1 reads SGHKS; CDR2 reads YYEKEE (reference sequence). CDR3 length equals 15 residues. V shed 1 base and J 5 bases; nucleotides not matched to a gene: 8. The CDR3, as DNA: TGTGCCAGCAGCTTGTTGTCGGGAGGATCGGAGACCCAGTACTTC. Residues: CASSLLSGGSETQYF.

This chain connects TRBV5-1 to TRBJ2-5; no firm D call. This CDR3 is built from 15 residues. Germline CDR1 is SGHRS and CDR2 is YFSETQ. V shed 3 bases and J shed 2 bases, with 14 bases lying between them. CDR3 nucleotides: TGCGCCAGCAGCTGGGCAGGCGGCGTGCAAGAGACCCAGTACTTC. This gives the protein CASSWAGGVQETQYF.

The V and J genes are TRBV30 and TRBJ2-1; the match to TRBD2 covers 8 bases. The V segment lost 5 bases and the J segment 8 bases; nucleotides outside the gene matches: 17. Germline V CDR1 and CDR2: GTSNPN, SVGIG (reference sequence). There are 16 residues in the CDR3. CDR3 sequence reads: CAWGLGASGRSDEQFF. For the CDR3, the DNA is TGTGCCTGGGGCCTAGGAGCGAGCGGGAGATCGGATGAGCAGTTCTTC. The whole variable domain, remainder taken from reference TRBV30 and TRBJ2-1, is SQTIHQWPATLVQPVGSPLSLECTVEGTSNPNLYWYRQAAGRGLQLLFYSVGIGQISSEVPQNLSASRPQDRQFILSSKKLLLSDSGFYLCAWGLGASGRSDEQFFGPGTRLTVL.

The rearrangement links TRBV19 to TRBJ2-7; TRBD1 aligns across 9 bases. The CDR3 is made up of 13 amino acids. Trimming took 5 bases from V and 7 from J; bases not matched to a gene: 6. Germline V lookup: CDR1 LNHDA, CDR2 SQIVND (reference sequence). The CDR3 DNA follows: TGTGCCAGTAGTCCTACAGGGGGCGAGGAGCAGTACTTC. Its translation: CASSPTGGEEQYF. Full variable domain (remainder filled in from reference TRBV19 and TRBJ2-7): DGGITQSPKYLFRKEGQNVTLSCEQNLNHDAMYWYRQDPGQGLRLIYYSQIVNDFQKGDIAEGYSVSREKKESFPLTVTSAQKNPTAFYLCASSPTGGEEQYFGPGTRLTVT.

A single count supports this clone. The V gene is TRBV30, the J gene TRBJ2-7, with TRBD1 matching 9 bases. J lost 6 bases, V lost 4 bases, and 10 bases had no gene match. Germline CDR1 GTSNPN, CDR2 SVGIG (reference sequence). The CDR3 is made up of 14 amino acids. CDR3 protein: CAWTLTGGWGEQYF. The DNA for the CDR3 is TGTGCCTGGACTCTCACAGGGGGCTGGGGCGAGCAGTACTTC.

V gene TRBV6-5 combines with J gene TRBJ1-2; D gene uncertain. From germline, CDR1 is MNHEY and CDR2 SVGAGI. CDR3 size: 14 residues. The V and J ends lost 0 bases and 3 bases respectively, with 8 bases between them. The CDR3 DNA reads TGTGCCAGCAGTTACTCTAAAGGGTACTATGGCTACACCTTC. It translates to CASSYSKGYYGYTF.

This clone was seen more than once but under ten times. The genes are TRBV28 and TRBJ2-2, with 8 nucleotides matching TRBD2. Germline CDR1 reads MDHEN; CDR2 reads SYDVKM. V lost 10 bases, J lost 7 bases, and 14 bases stayed unmatched. The CDR3 consists of 15 residues. The CDR3 is CATLLGTRGLGELFF. CDR3 DNA: TGTGCCACCCTACTCGGGACTAGGGGCCTCGGGGAGCTGTTTTTT.

CDR3 in amino acids: CASRPPGRGEDTQYF. The DNA of the CDR3 is TGTGCCAGTAGGCCCCCGGGGAGGGGGGAAGATACGCAGTATTTT. The chain employs TRBV19 and TRBJ2-3, with D tentatively TRBD2 (7 bases). The V end lost 6 bases, the J end lost 5 bases, and 18 bases lay between the germline ends. The CDR3 has 15 amino acids. Germline V CDR1 and CDR2: LNHDA, SQIVND (reference sequence).

This chain joins TRBV11-2 and TRBJ2-1; D call uncertain. CDR3 length: 13 amino acids. Germline CDR1 and CDR2: SGHAT and FQNNGV. Deletions cut 1 base from V and 7 bases from J, with 8 bases between. In DNA, the CDR3 is TGTGCCAGCAGCTTAGGGGCCCAGAATGAGCAGTTCTTC. Protein product: CASSLGAQNEQFF.

This clone was counted once. V gene TRBV7-8 combines with J gene TRBJ2-2; 12 positions agree with TRBD2. Trimming took 5 bases from V and 11 from J; bases not matched to a gene: 6. CDR1 is SGHVS and CDR2 is FQNEAQ in the germline V gene. This CDR3 is built from 14 residues. CDR3 nucleotide sequence: TGTGCCAGCAGCCGGACTAGCGGGACACTTGAGCTGTTTTTT. It is translated as CASSRTSGTLELFF.